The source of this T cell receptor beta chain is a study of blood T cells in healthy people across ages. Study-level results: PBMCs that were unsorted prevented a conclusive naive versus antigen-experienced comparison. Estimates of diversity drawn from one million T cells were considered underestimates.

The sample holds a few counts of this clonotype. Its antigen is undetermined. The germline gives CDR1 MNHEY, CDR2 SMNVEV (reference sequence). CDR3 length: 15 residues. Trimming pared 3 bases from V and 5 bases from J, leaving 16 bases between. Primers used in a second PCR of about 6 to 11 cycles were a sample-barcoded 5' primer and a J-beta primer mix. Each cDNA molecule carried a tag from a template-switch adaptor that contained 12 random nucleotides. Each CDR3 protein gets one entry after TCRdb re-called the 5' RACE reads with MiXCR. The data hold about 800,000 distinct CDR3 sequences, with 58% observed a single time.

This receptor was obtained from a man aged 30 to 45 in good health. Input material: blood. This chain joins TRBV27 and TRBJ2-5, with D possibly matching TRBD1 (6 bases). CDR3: CASSFTRQAGETQYF. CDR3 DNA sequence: TGTGCCAGCAGTTTCACAAGACAGGCTGGGGAGACCCAGTACTTC.